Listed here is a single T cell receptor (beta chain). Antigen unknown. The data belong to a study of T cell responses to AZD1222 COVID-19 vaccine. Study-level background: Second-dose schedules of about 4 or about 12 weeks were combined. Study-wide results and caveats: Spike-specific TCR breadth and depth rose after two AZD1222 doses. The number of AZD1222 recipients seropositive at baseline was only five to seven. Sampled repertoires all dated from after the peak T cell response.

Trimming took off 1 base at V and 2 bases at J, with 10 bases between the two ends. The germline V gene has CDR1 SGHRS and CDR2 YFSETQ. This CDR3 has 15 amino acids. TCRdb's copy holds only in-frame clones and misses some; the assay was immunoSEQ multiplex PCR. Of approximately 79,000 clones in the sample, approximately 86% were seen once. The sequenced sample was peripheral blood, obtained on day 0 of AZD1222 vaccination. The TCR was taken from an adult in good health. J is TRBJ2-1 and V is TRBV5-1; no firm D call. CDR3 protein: CASSLSLQTYNEQFF. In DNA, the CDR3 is TGCGCCAGCAGCTTGAGTCTCCAGACCTACAATGAGCAGTTCTTC. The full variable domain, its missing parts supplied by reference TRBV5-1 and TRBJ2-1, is KAGVTQTPRYLIKTRGQQVTLSCSPISGHRSVSWYQQTPGQGLQFLFEYFSETQRNKGNFPGRFSGRQFSNSRSEMNVSTLELGDSALYLCASSLSLQTYNEQFFGPGTRLTVL.